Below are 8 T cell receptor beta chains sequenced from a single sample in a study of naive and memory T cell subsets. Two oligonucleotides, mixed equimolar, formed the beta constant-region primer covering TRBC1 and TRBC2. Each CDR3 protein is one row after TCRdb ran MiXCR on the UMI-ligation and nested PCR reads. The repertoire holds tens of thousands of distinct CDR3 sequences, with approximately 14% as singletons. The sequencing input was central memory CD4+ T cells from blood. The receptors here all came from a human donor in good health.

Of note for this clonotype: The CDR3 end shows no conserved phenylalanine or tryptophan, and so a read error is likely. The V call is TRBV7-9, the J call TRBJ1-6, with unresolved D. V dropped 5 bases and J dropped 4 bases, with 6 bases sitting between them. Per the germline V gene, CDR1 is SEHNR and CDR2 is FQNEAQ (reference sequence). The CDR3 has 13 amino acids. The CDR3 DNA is TGTGCCAGCAGCCCTATATATAATTCACCCCTCCACTCT. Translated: CASSPIYNSPLHS.

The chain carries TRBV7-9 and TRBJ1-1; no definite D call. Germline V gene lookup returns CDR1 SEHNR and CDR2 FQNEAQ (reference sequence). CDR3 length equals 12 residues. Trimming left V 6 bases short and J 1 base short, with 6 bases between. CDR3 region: CASRAGNTEAFF. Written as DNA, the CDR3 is TGTGCCAGCAGGGCGGGGAACACTGAAGCTTTCTTT.

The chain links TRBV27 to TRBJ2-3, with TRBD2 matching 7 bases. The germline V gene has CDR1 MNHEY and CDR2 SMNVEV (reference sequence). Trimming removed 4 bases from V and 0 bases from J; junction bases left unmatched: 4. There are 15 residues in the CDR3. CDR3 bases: TGTGCCAGCAGTTCACTAGCGCGTAGCACAGATACGCAGTATTTT. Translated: CASSSLARSTDTQYF.

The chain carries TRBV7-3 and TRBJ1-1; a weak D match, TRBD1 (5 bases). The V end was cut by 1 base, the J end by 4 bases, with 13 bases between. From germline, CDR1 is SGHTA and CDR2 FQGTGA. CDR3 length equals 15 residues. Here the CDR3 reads CASSLMAGGGTEAFF. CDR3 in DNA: TGTGCCAGCAGCTTAATGGCGGGCGGGGGCACTGAAGCTTTCTTT.

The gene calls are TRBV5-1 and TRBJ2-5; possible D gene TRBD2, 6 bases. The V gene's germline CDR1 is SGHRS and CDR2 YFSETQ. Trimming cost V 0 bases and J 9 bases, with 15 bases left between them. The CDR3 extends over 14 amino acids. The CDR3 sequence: CASSLGGTGGAQYF. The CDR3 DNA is TGCGCCAGCAGCTTGGGGGGGACCGGAGGGGCCCAGTACTTC.

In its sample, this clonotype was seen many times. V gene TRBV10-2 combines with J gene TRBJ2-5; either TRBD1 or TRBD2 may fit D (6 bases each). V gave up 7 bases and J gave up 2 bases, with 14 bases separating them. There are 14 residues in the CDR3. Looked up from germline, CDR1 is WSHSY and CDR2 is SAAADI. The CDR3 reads CASTKRGEQETQYF. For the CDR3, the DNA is TGCGCCAGCACCAAAAGGGGGGAACAAGAGACCCAGTACTTC.

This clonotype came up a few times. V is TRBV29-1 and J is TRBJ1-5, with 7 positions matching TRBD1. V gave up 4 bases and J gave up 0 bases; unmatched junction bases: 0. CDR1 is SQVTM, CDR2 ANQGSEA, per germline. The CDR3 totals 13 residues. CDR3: CSVGTGSNQPQHF. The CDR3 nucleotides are TGCAGCGTTGGGACAGGTAGCAATCAGCCCCAGCATTTT.

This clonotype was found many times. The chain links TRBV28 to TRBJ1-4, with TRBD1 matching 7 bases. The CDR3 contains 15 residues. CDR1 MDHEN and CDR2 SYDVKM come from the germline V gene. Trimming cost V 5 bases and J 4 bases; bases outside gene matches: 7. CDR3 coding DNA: TGTGCCAGCAGTACAACCGGGACAGTTAATGAAAAACTGTTTTTT. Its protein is CASSTTGTVNEKLFF.